The TCR beta chain under discussion was sequenced for a study of CD8 T cells in Susac syndrome. TEMRA cells were FACS-enriched, while CD8+ and CD4+ T cells were negatively isolated. The CDR3 loop spans 14 amino acids. Trimming cost V 5 bases and J 3 bases, with 11 bases left between them. Germline loops: CDR1 GTSNPN, CDR2 SVGIG (reference sequence). An amount of RNA that ranged from roughly 0.45 to 1 ug was reverse transcribed with random hexamers. TCRdb reanalysed the immunoSEQ multiplex PCR reads using MiXCR and keeps one entry per CDR3 protein. Of roughly 200,000 distinct CDR3 sequences in the sample, approximately 93% were seen once.

This chain connects TRBV30 to TRBJ2-6, with D perhaps TRBD2 (5 bases). The receptor was isolated from a human donor in good health. Sample: CD4+ T cells from PBMCs. The CDR3 DNA reads TGTGCCTGGGCTAACGCGGGTGGGGCCAACGTCCTGACTTTC. Its protein product is CAWANAGGANVLTF.